This T cell receptor (beta chain) was observed in a study of blood T cell repertoires in COVID-19. Study overall: The study drew acute and convalescent COVID-19 samples from the United States, Italy and Spain. PBMCs, B-cell-depleted T cells, or T cells were the source of the cDNA or gDNA that made up the material.

As processed by the authors: Reference gene primers were amplified, and this amplification served to estimate nucleated cell counts. Using immunoSEQ multiplex PCR, the repertoire was profiled, and TCRdb retains in-frame clones only, with some absent. V and J calls and clone size follow that table, whereas D and trimming were derived from the DNA. The sample consists of roughly 180,000 clones, about 85% of them appearing once. The germline gives CDR1 MGHDK, CDR2 SYGVNS. V trimming: 1 base; J trimming: 3 bases; junction bases outside the gene matches: 5. The CDR3 has 15 amino acids. V is TRBV25-1 and J is TRBJ2-7; 8 bases are shared with TRBD1. The sequenced sample was peripheral blood. The TCR sequence derives from a man older than 75 with COVID-19, enrolled during active disease. CDR3 sequence: CASSESGRGLYEQYF. The CDR3 DNA follows: TGTGCCAGCAGTGAATCGGGCAGGGGGCTCTACGAGCAGTACTTC.